This T cell receptor (beta chain) was observed in a study of beta chain features in type 1 diabetes. Findings and caveats of the study: TCRB CDR3 length was moderately but significantly reduced in all four CD4+ subsets of Type 1 diabetes patients. There was a possibility that cDNA sequencing over-represented cells with high TCR expression. Naive, central memory and Treg TCRB repertoires seemed to resemble each other more closely in patients than they did in healthy donors.

V dropped 4 bases and J dropped 0; count of bases not matched to a gene: 10. Germline V lookup: CDR1 SGDLS, CDR2 YYNGEE. The CDR3 runs to 16 residues. Comment on this clone: Its antigen is currently unknown.

Since all of the isolated RNA was reverse transcribed, expressed TCRB transcripts were what got sequenced. Sequencing used immunoSEQ multiplex PCR; TCRdb keeps in-frame clones, though not all of them. The sample yields about 650,000 clones, 9.5% to 15% seen once. Sample: naive CD4+ T cells from blood. The receptor was isolated from a man aged 25 to 40 with type 1 diabetes. The chain carries TRBV9 and TRBJ2-7; 7 positions match TRBD2. CDR3 in amino acids: CASSPPGGGISYEQYF. For the CDR3, the DNA is TGTGCCAGCAGCCCACCTGGGGGGGGAATCTCCTACGAGCAGTACTTC.